The 8 T cell receptor beta chains presented below share a single source sample, sequenced in a study of T cells in Graves' hyperthyroidism and ophthalmopathy. RNA transcripts gave rise to amplified TCR beta CDR3 regions. The TCR CDR3 was amplified in a first-round RT-PCR using the HTBI primer set. TCRdb itself ran the multiplex PCR reads through MiXCR, one entry per CDR3 protein. The repertoire holds hundreds of thousands of distinct CDR3 sequences, with approximately 15% as singletons. Sequenced input: blood. All receptors derive from a woman between 18 and 29 years old with Graves' hyperthyroidism.

The CDR3 loop is CASSQVAGTRQETQYF. CDR3 in DNA: TGCGCCAGCAGCCAAGTAGCTGGGACCCGACAAGAGACCCAGTACTTC. This chain connects TRBV4-3 to TRBJ2-5, with D tentatively TRBD1 or TRBD2 (5 bases each). Germline V gene lookup returns CDR1 LGHNA and CDR2 YSLEER. This CDR3 has 16 amino acids. V lost 1 base to trimming and J lost 2 bases, with 14 bases between them.

This clonotype showed up just a few times. The chain combines TRBV6-1 with TRBJ2-7, with 8 bases aligning to TRBD2. The CDR3 sequence is 17 residues long. CDR1 and CDR2 from the germline V gene are MNHNS and SASEGT. V shed 7 bases, J shed 3 bases, and the junction held 17 bases outside the gene matches. The CDR3 DNA follows: TGTGCCAGCACTCCCACGACCGGGAGGGCGACCCACTACGAGCAGTACTTC. The encoded protein is CASTPTTGRATHYEQYF.

This clonotype was seen only a few times. The chain links TRBV3-1 to TRBJ1-2; tentatively, D is TRBD1 (5 bases). The germline CDR1 and CDR2 sequences are LGHDT and YNNKEL (reference sequence). There are 14 residues in the CDR3. Trimming pared 3 bases from V and 0 bases from J, leaving 8 bases between. CDR3 DNA: TGTGCCAGCAGCCAGGACAAAGCTAACTATGGCTACACCTTC. Translated, it gives CASSQDKANYGYTF.

This clonotype was recorded a few times. This rearrangement joins TRBV19 to TRBJ2-1, with 8 nucleotides matching TRBD1. The germline CDR1 and CDR2 sequences are LNHDA and SQIVND (reference sequence). V lost 3 bases, J lost 5 bases, and 12 bases stayed unmatched. This CDR3 spans 17 amino acids. The CDR3 nucleotides are TGTGCCAGTAGTATGAGATCGGACAGGGATCTTGACAATGAGCAGTTCTTC. It translates to CASSMRSDRDLDNEQFF.

The chain joins TRBV12-3 or TRBV12-4 to TRBJ2-5; D may be TRBD1 or TRBD2 (5 bases each). Trimming pared 7 bases from V and 5 bases from J, leaving 17 bases between. The CDR3 is 14 amino acids. The CDR3 loop is CASTSPGLRETQYF. Written as DNA, the CDR3 is TGTGCCAGCACTTCCCCGGGGCTCCGGGAGACCCAGTACTTC.

Ten or more counts support this clonotype. This sequence joins TRBV11-2 and TRBJ2-1; D is undetermined. Germline assignment: CDR1 SGHAT and CDR2 FQNNGV. V dropped 0 bases and J dropped 6 bases, with 12 bases sitting between them. The CDR3 runs 15 residues. DNA of the CDR3: TGTGCCAGCAGCTTAGATGGATTCCCGGGCAATGAGCAGTTCTTC. This gives the protein CASSLDGFPGNEQFF.

This clonotype was observed at least ten times. The chain is built from TRBV20-1 and TRBJ2-3; 9 bases are shared with TRBD2. Per germline, CDR1 DFQATT and CDR2 SNEGSKA (reference sequence). The CDR3 runs to 12 residues. V was clipped by 3 bases and J by 12 bases; unmatched bases: 7. CDR3 coding DNA: TGCAGTGCTAGGCCTAGCGGGGAGACACAGTATTTT. It specifies CSARPSGETQYF.

This clonotype has just one count. The junction departs from the called germline gene at one end, perhaps through a read error. The chain is built from TRBV20-1 and TRBJ1-5, with 7 bases identical to TRBD1. CDR1 and CDR2 (germline): DFQATT, SNEGSKA (reference sequence). The CDR3 contains 15 residues. The CDR3 region is CSARDPGTANQAQHF. The CDR3 bases are TGCAGTGCTAGAGACCCCGGGACAGCGAATCAGGCCCAGCATTTT.